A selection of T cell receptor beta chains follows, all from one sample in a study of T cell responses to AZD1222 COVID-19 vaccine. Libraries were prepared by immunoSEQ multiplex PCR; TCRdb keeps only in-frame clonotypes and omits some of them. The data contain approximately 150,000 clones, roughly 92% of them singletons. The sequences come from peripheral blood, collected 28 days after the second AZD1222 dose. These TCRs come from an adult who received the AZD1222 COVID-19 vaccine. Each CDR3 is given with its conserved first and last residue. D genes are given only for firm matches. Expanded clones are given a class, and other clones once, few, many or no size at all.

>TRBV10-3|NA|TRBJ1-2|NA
CAISLSPGTNYGYTF
TGTGCCATCAGCCTGTCGCCCGGGACTAACTATGGCTACACCTTC
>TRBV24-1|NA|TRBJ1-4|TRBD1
CATSDQTGGLEKLFF
TGTGCCACCAGTGATCAAACAGGGGGATTGGAAAAACTGTTTTTT
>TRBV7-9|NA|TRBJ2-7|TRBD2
CASSLASGGPSYEQYF
TGTGCCAGCAGCTTGGCAAGCGGGGGCCCCTCCTACGAGCAGTACTTC
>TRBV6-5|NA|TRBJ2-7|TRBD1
CASSYSGTGWYF
TGTGCCAGCAGTTACTCTGGGACAGGGTGGTACTTC
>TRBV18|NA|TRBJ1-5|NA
CASSPRVGRGNQPQHF
TGTGCCAGCTCACCACGGGTCGGGAGAGGCAATCAGCCCCAGCATTTT
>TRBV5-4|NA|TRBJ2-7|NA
CASSFWGGDYEQYF
TGTGCCAGCAGCTTCTGGGGGGGCGACTACGAGCAGTACTTC
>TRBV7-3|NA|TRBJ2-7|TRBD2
CASSTQPGLAGEQYF
TGTGCCAGCAGCACCCAGCCGGGACTAGCGGGCGAGCAGTACTTC
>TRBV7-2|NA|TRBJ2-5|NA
CASSLVLGPGTQYF
TGTGCCAGCAGCTTAGTTCTCGGGCCCGGGACCCAGTACTTC
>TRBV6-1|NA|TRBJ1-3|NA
CASSERANTIYF
TGTGCCAGCAGTGAGAGGGCTAACACCATATATTTT
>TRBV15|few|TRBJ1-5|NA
CATSSVSRDQPQHF
TGTGCCACCAGCTCCGTCAGTCGGGATCAGCCCCAGCATTTT
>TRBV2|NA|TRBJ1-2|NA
CASSIKQGSAGGYTF
TGTGCCAGCAGCATCAAACAGGGATCGGCGGGGGGCTACACCTTC
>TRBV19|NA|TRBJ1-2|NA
CASSIVGTAIGYTF
TGTGCCAGTAGTATAGTAGGGACGGCTATCGGCTACACCTTC
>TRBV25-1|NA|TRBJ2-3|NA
CASSDDSVDTQYF
TGTGCCAGCAGTGATGACTCTGTGGATACGCAGTATTTT
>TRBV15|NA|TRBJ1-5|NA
CATSREGAGQPQHF
TGTGCCACCAGCAGAGAAGGGGCTGGTCAGCCCCAGCATTTT
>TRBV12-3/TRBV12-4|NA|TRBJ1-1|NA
CASSWAENTEAFF
TGTGCCAGCAGCTGGGCCGAGAACACTGAAGCTTTCTTT
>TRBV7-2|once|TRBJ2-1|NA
CASSLGAGPLNEQFF
TGTGCCAGCAGCTTAGGGGCAGGGCCCCTCAATGAGCAGTTCTTC
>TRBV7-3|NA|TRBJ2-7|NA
CASSLSSGSPAEQYF
TGTGCCAGCAGCTTAAGTAGCGGCAGCCCAGCCGAGCAGTACTTC
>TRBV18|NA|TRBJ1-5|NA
CASSPRMAQPQHF
TGTGCCAGCTCACCAAGGATGGCGCAGCCCCAGCATTTT
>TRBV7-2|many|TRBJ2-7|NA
CASSREGQGISEQYF
TGTGCCAGCAGTCGAGAAGGACAAGGGATCTCCGAGCAGTACTTC
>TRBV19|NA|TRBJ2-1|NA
CASSIAAPPTRSEQFF
TGTGCCAGTAGTATAGCGGCTCCTCCGACTAGGAGTGAGCAGTTCTTC
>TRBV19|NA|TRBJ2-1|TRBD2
CASSIAGSRGGEQFF
TGTGCCAGTAGTATAGCGGGCTCCCGGGGGGGTGAGCAGTTCTTC
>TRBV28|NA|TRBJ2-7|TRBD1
CASSRDRGEQFILGTLGNF
TGTGCCAGCAGTCGGGACAGGGGGGAACAGTTTATTCTGGGAACTTTGGGGAACTTC
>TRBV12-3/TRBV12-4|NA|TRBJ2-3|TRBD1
CASSLRAEDRDYF
TGTGCCAGCAGTTTAAGGGCCGAGGACAGGGATTATTTT
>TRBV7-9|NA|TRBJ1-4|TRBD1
CASSPPAPDREGNEKLFF
TGTGCCAGCAGCCCCCCAGCACCCGACAGGGAAGGGAATGAAAAACTGTTTTTT
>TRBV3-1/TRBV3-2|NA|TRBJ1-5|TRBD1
CASSQESGGRQPQHF
TGTGCCAGCAGCCAAGAATCAGGGGGCAGACAGCCCCAGCATTTT
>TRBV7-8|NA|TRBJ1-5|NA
CASSLGNNQPQHF
TGTGCCAGCAGCTTGGGTAACAATCAGCCCCAGCATTTT
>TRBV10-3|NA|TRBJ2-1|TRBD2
CAISEELAGANNEQFF
TGTGCCATCAGTGAGGAACTAGCGGGAGCAAACAATGAGCAGTTCTTC
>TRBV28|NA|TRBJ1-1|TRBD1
CASSYTGQGVGEAFF
TGTGCCAGCAGTTATACGGGACAGGGTGTTGGGGAAGCTTTCTTT
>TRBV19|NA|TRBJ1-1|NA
CASSMGRENTEAFF
TGTGCCAGTAGTATGGGCAGGGAGAACACTGAAGCTTTCTTT
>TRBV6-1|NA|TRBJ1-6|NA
CASSETPGNSGAYTPLHF
TGTGCCAGCAGTGAGACCCCGGGGAATAGCGGAGCTTATACACCCCTCCACTTT
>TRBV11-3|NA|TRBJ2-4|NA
CASSQGIEQGAKNIQYF
TGTGCCAGCAGCCAGGGCATCGAGCAGGGGGCCAAAAACATTCAGTACTTC
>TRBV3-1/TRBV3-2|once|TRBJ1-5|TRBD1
CASSQRQGFSNQPQHF
TGTGCCAGCAGCCAAAGACAGGGATTTAGCAATCAGCCCCAGCATTTT
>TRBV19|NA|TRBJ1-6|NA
CASSIDGQRQRNSPLHF
TGTGCCAGTAGTATCGACGGACAGAGACAAAGGAATTCACCCCTCCACTTT
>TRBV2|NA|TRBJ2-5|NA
CASSLGVYQETQYF
TGTGCCAGCAGTCTCGGGGTCTACCAAGAGACCCAGTACTTC
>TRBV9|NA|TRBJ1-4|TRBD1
CASSVGGGSGEKLFF
TGTGCCAGCAGCGTAGGAGGGGGCTCGGGTGAAAAACTGTTTTTT
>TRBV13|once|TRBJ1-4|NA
CASSPSGLSGGGNEKLFF
TGTGCCAGCAGCCCCTCGGGACTATCGGGTGGTGGTAATGAAAAACTGTTTTTT
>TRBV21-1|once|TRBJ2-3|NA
CASSGGGTDTQYF
TGTGCCAGCAGCGGGGGGGGCACAGATACGCAGTATTTT
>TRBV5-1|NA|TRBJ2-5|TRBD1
CATGTGASQETQYF
TGCGCCACCGGGACAGGGGCATCGCAAGAGACCCAGTACTTC
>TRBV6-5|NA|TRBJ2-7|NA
CALRDTPRGEQYF
TGTGCCCTGAGGGACACCCCCCGGGGCGAGCAGTACTTC
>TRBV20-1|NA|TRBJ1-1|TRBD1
CSAQGGAAFF
TGCAGTGCCCAGGGGGGGGCGGCTTTCTTT
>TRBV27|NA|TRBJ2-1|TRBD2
CASSLGLAGRSNQFF
TGTGCCAGCAGTTTGGGACTAGCGGGGCGGAGTAATCAGTTCTTC
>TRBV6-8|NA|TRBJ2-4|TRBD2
CASSWGGSLIIQYF
TGTGCCAGCAGTTGGGGCGGGAGCTTGATCATTCAGTACTTC
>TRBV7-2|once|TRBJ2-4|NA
CASSLAANQGIQYF
TGTGCCAGCAGCTTAGCGGCTAACCAGGGCATTCAGTACTTC
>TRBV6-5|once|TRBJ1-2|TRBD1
CASDVDRAGYGYTF
TGTGCCAGCGATGTGGACAGGGCGGGCTATGGCTACACCTTC
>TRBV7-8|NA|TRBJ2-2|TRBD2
CASSLWASGGAPGELFF
TGTGCCAGCAGCTTATGGGCTAGCGGGGGGGCCCCTGGGGAGCTGTTTTTT
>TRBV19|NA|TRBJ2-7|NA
CASSRTATIHEQYF
TGTGCCAGTAGTCGGACAGCCACGATCCACGAGCAGTACTTC
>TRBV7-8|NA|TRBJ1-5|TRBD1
CASSLEGAGITQPQHF
TGTGCCAGCAGCTTAGAGGGGGCGGGGATCACTCAGCCCCAGCATTTT
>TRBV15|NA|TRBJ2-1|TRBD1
CATSRDRFEGAFYNEQFF
TGTGCCACCAGCAGAGACCGGTTTGAGGGGGCGTTTTACAATGAGCAGTTCTTC
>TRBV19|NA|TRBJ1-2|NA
CASSIRGGSNTF
TGTGCCAGTAGTATCCGGGGGGGGAGTAACACCTTC
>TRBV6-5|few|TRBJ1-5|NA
CASRYGINQPQHF
TGTGCCAGCAGATACGGGATAAATCAGCCCCAGCATTTT
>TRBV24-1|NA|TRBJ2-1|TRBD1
CATGGSDRNGVGSYNEQFF
TGTGCCACCGGCGGGTCGGACAGGAATGGGGTAGGGTCCTACAATGAGCAGTTCTTC
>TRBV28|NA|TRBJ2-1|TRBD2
CASRSSGDEQFF
TGTGCCAGCAGGTCGAGCGGGGATGAGCAGTTCTTC
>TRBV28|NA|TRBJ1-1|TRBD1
CASSFLLGTVNTEAFF
TGTGCCAGCAGTTTTCTCCTCGGGACAGTGAACACTGAAGCTTTCTTT
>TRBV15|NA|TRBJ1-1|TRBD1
CATSRVEGQLLVGAFF
TGTGCCACCAGCAGAGTCGAGGGACAGCTCTTGGTAGGAGCTTTCTTT
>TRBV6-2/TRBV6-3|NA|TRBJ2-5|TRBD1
CASSSPTGAGETQYF
TGTGCCAGCAGTTCACCCACAGGGGCAGGGGAGACCCAGTACTTC
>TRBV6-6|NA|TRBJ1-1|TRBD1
CASTGTDLVLNTEAFF
TGTGCCAGCACCGGGACAGACCTTGTATTGAACACTGAAGCTTTCTTT
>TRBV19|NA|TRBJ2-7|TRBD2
CASSIAGTRRHEQYF
TGTGCCAGTAGTATAGCCGGGACTAGGAGACACGAGCAGTACTTC
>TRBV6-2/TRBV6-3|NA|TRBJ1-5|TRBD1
CASSPRTGGYQPQHF
TGTGCCAGCAGTCCCCGGACAGGGGGCTATCAGCCCCAGCATTTT
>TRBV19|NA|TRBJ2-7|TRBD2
CASSPGLADYEQYF
TGTGCCAGTAGCCCGGGACTAGCAGACTACGAGCAGTACTTC